The 3 T cell receptor beta chains listed next were all sequenced from one sample in a study of patients and donors after allogeneic stem cell transplantation. Each CDR3 protein gets one entry after TCRdb re-called the RT-PCR reads with MiXCR. The table includes some 200,000 distinct CDR3 sequences, around 41% detected once. Sequencing input: blood, either unsorted or a sorted T cell fraction (not recorded which). All receptors come from a human donor who was either an allogeneic HSCT recipient or a stem cell or donor lymphocyte infusion donor (not recorded which). It is not recorded whose cells these are; they may come from a transplant donor.

The chain has TRBV6-4 and TRBJ1-1; no reliable D call. This CDR3 spans 16 amino acids. Germline loops: CDR1 MRHNA, CDR2 SNTAGT. The V gene lost 3 bases and the J gene lost 0 bases, with 14 bases spanning the gap. CDR3 sequence: CASSEKGGSMNTEAFF. Written as DNA, the CDR3 is TGTGCCAGCAGTGAAAAAGGCGGATCAATGAACACTGAAGCTTTCTTT.

J is TRBJ1-1 and V is TRBV12-3 or TRBV12-4, with unresolved D. CDR3 length: 15 residues. The CDR3 protein is CASRLRLVMNTEAFF. The DNA of the CDR3 is TGTGCGTCCAGGCTTAGACTTGTCATGAACACTGAAGCTTTCTTT.

The gene calls are TRBV12-3 or TRBV12-4 and TRBJ2-7, with D possibly TRBD1 on 6 matching bases. With 5 bases removed from V and 4 bases from J, the gap between germline ends came to 15 bases. The CDR3 covers 14 residues. This CDR3 is CASSPRTDGYEQYF. DNA of the CDR3: TGTGCCAGCAGTCCTCGGACAGACGGGTACGAGCAGTACTTC.